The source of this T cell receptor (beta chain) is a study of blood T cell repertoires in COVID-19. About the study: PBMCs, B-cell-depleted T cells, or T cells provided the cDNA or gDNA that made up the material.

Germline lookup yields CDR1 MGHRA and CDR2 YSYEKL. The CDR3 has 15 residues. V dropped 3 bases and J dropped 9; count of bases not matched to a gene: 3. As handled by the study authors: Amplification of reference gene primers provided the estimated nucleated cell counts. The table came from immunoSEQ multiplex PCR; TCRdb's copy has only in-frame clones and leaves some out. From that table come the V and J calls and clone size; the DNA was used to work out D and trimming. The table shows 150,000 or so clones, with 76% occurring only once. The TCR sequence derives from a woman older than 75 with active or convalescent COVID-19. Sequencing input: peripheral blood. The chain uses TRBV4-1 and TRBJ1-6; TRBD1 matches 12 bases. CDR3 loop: CASSQGTGGLSPLHF. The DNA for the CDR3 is TGCGCCAGCAGCCAGGGGACAGGGGGCCTTTCACCCCTCCACTTT.